The 9 T cell receptor beta chains in this list originate from one sample, sequenced in a study of early T cells in non-severe SARS-CoV-2 infection. TCRdb re-derived calls from the 5' RACE reads in MiXCR, one entry per CDR3 protein. This sample yields 97,000 or so distinct CDR3 sequences, of which around 13% are seen a single time; less than 8% belongs to the top ten. Sequenced: whole blood. These receptors came from an adult who was a healthcare worker with PCR-confirmed SARS-CoV-2 infection or an uninfected control (not recorded which).

This clonotype showed up many times. V gene TRBV3-1 combines with J gene TRBJ2-3; unclear D gene. The CDR3 is 14 amino acids. V was trimmed by 3 bases and J by 0 bases, leaving 7 bases between them. Germline loops: CDR1 LGHDT, CDR2 YNNKEL (reference sequence). CDR3: CASSQDESTDTQYF. CDR3 coding DNA: TGTGCCAGCAGCCAGGACGAAAGCACAGATACGCAGTATTTT.

This clonotype was detected only a few times. This chain links TRBV6-1 with TRBJ1-5; no clear D. Deletions cut 4 bases from V and 0 bases from J, with 7 bases between. This CDR3 contains 14 residues. The germline CDR1 and CDR2 sequences are MNHNS and SASEGT. The CDR3 reads CASSGEYSNQPQHF. CDR3 bases: TGTGCCAGCAGTGGGGAATATAGCAATCAGCCCCAGCATTTT.

At least ten counts were recorded for this clonotype. This sequence joins TRBV11-2 and TRBJ2-3; D possibly corresponds to TRBD2 (6 bases). The CDR3 has 12 residues. Trimming removed 7 bases at V and 3 bases at J, with 8 bases between. The V gene's germline CDR1 is SGHAT and CDR2 FQNNGV. CDR3 nucleotides: TGTGCCAGCACCGGGGGAACAGATACGCAGTATTTT. Protein: CASTGGTDTQYF.

This clonotype was counted ten times or more. The chain couples TRBV20-1 to TRBJ2-7; 9 bases match TRBD2. V lost 0 bases and J lost 2; bases outside the gene matches: 8. The V gene's germline CDR1 is DFQATT and CDR2 SNEGSKA (reference sequence). The CDR3 has 16 residues. The CDR3 region is CSARDRAGGLAYEQYF. The CDR3, as DNA: TGCAGTGCTAGAGATCGGGCGGGAGGGCTTGCCTACGAGCAGTACTTC.

The sample holds many counts of this clonotype. The chain recombines TRBV4-1 with TRBJ1-3, with unresolved D. V lost 2 bases to trimming and J lost 4 bases, with 12 bases between them. The CDR3 extends over 15 amino acids. Germline V gene data show CDR1 as MGHRA and CDR2 as YSYEKL. CDR3 DNA sequence: TGCGCCAGCAGCCAACCGGACGGAGGAGGAAACACCATATATTTT. Translation: CASSQPDGGGNTIYF.

This clonotype was observed at least ten times. The chain carries TRBV9 and TRBJ2-1; 9 nucleotides align to TRBD2. CDR1 is SGDLS, CDR2 YYNGEE, per germline. J gave up 7 bases and V 2 bases, and 4 bases lay outside the gene matches. The CDR3 contains 14 residues. The CDR3 nucleotides read TGTGCCAGCAGCGTCCTCCTAGCGGGGAATGAGCAGTTCTTC. Translation: CASSVLLAGNEQFF. Drawing the rest from reference TRBV9 and TRBJ2-1, the complete variable domain is DSGVTQTPKHLITATGQRVTLRCSPRSGDLSVYWYQQSLDQGLQFLIQYYNGEERAKGNILERFSAQQFPDLHSELNLSSLELGDSALYFCASSVLLAGNEQFFGPGTRLTVL.

This clonotype was seen more than once but under ten times. This rearrangement joins TRBV6-1 to TRBJ2-3; 8 nucleotides match TRBD2. The CDR3 totals 16 residues. V shed 6 bases and J 1 base; nucleotides not matched to a gene: 9. CDR1 and CDR2 from the germline V gene are MNHNS and SASEGT. In DNA form, the CDR3 reads TGTGCCAGCAGGCCGAGCCCAGCGGGAGGCACAGATACGCAGTATTTT. It codes for CASRPSPAGGTDTQYF.

V and J are TRBV7-9 and TRBJ2-3; either TRBD1 or TRBD2 may fit D (5 bases each). V gave up 3 bases and J gave up 1 base, with 8 bases separating them. Per the germline V gene, CDR1 is SEHNR and CDR2 is FQNEAQ (reference sequence). This CDR3 is 14 amino acids long. CDR3 region: CASSLGPGTDTQYF. CDR3 DNA: TGTGCCAGCAGCTTGGGACCAGGCACAGATACGCAGTATTTT.

This clonotype was seen more than once but under ten times. The CDR3 DNA reads as TGTGCCAGCAGTTACACTTGGGGCAGCTATGGCTACACCTTC. Its protein is CASSYTWGSYGYTF. The chain employs TRBV6-5 and TRBJ1-2, with D possibly being TRBD1 (5 bases). There are 14 residues in the CDR3. The ends were cut back, 2 bases at V and 4 bases at J, with 11 bases in the middle. Germline V gene sequence: CDR1 MNHEY, CDR2 SVGAGI.